This TCR beta chain was sequenced during a study of OX40 agonist ivuxolimab in advanced cancers. Generated by immunoSEQ multiplex PCR, the TCRdb table keeps only in-frame clones and is missing some. The table records approximately 100,000 clones, roughly 90% of them present only once. This CDR3 spans 12 amino acids. V was trimmed by 3 bases and J by 7 bases, leaving 10 bases between them. Germline assignment: CDR1 SGHDT and CDR2 YYEEEE. The rearrangement joins TRBV5-6 to TRBJ1-1; D is perhaps TRBD1 (5 bases). The source is an adult with an advanced solid tumor such as melanoma, head and neck, liver or kidney cancer. The material sequenced was CD4+ or CD8+ T cells sorted from blood, taken in a trial of the OX40 agonist ivuxolimab. The CDR3 loop reads CASSSRVSEAFF. CDR3 bases: TGTGCCAGCAGCTCCAGGGTGAGTGAAGCTTTCTTT.